Each of the 24 T cell receptor beta chains below was sequenced from the same sample in a study of T cells in localized non-small cell lung cancer. The table came from immunoSEQ multiplex PCR; TCRdb's copy has only in-frame clones and leaves some out. The table includes 1,000 to 1,500 clones, about 20% detected once. The sample here was normal lung tissue next to the tumor, taken before any cancer treatment. The source is a man between 40 and 70 years old with stage I lung adenocarcinoma.

The CDR3 loop is CAWSAGGPNTEAFF. The CDR3 region has the DNA TGTGCCTGGAGCGCGGGGGGGCCGAACACTGAAGCTTTCTTT. This chain joins TRBV30 and TRBJ1-1; perhaps TRBD1 as D (6 bases). CDR1 is GTSNPN and CDR2 is SVGIG in the germline V gene (reference sequence). This CDR3 region has 14 residues. Trimming removed 3 bases at V and 1 base at J, with 12 bases between.

This clone has a handful of counts. The V call is TRBV11-3, the J call TRBJ1-6; the D is unclear. CDR1 is SGHNT and CDR2 is YENEEA in the germline V gene. The CDR3 runs 14 residues. The V end lost 5 bases, the J end lost 5 bases, and 10 bases lay between the germline ends. The CDR3 loop reads CASSQGRDNSPLHF. CDR3 nucleotide sequence: TGTGCCAGCAGCCAAGGGCGCGATAATTCACCCCTCCACTTT.

The chain employs TRBV18 and TRBJ2-2; 10 nucleotides align to TRBD2. The J segment lost 5 bases and the V segment lost 6 bases, leaving 3 bases of the junction unmatched. This CDR3 is built from 14 residues. Germline V lookup: CDR1 KGHSH, CDR2 LQKENI. The CDR3 nucleotides read TGTGCCAGCTCTGGTAGCGGGAGGACCGGGGAGCTGTTTTTT. It encodes CASSGSGRTGELFF.

There are a few counts of this clone. The chain joins TRBV4-3 to TRBJ1-6; 11 bases match TRBD1. The CDR3 is 17 amino acids. Unmatched junction bases numbered 15, after V lost 3 bases and J lost 14 bases. CDR1 is LGHNA, CDR2 YSLEER, per germline. In DNA form, the CDR3 reads TGCGCCAGCAGCCACATTCCGGGACAGGGGGATGGGTTGTCCCTCCACTTT. Encoded protein: CASSHIPGQGDGLSLHF.

The CDR3 here is CASSGRLAAYTGELFF. CDR3 nucleotide sequence: TGTGCCAGCAGCGGCCGACTAGCGGCGTACACCGGGGAGCTGTTTTTT. This sequence joins TRBV11-3 and TRBJ2-2; 9 bases match TRBD2. V lost 5 bases to trimming and J lost 3 bases; unmatched junction nucleotides: 7. The germline CDR1 and CDR2 sequences are SGHNT and YENEEA. This CDR3 spans 16 amino acids.

This clone was observed a few times. V and J are TRBV6-8 and TRBJ2-3, with 11 nucleotides matching TRBD2. Per germline, CDR1 MNHGY and CDR2 SAAAGT. The CDR3 contains 15 residues. Unmatched junction bases numbered 5, after V lost 5 bases and J lost 4 bases. CDR3 residues: CASSPTSGAADTQYF. CDR3 DNA sequence: TGTGCCAGCAGTCCGACTAGCGGGGCGGCAGATACGCAGTATTTT.

V usage is TRBV11-3 and J usage is TRBJ2-2; unclear D gene. With 1 base removed from V and 0 bases from J, the gap between germline ends came to 12 bases. Looked up from germline, CDR1 is SGHNT and CDR2 is YENEEA. The CDR3 covers 17 residues. CDR3 loop: CASSLGPSGTNTGELFF. The CDR3, as DNA: TGTGCCAGCAGCTTAGGGCCGTCAGGAACGAACACCGGGGAGCTGTTTTTT.

This clone is a singleton in its sample. This chain joins TRBV5-1 and TRBJ2-2; D might be TRBD1 (6 bases). The germline V gene encodes CDR1 SGHRS and CDR2 YFSETQ. V lost 2 bases to trimming and J lost 5 bases, with 10 bases between them. The CDR3 sequence is 14 residues long. The CDR3 reads CASSLQGWTGELFF. The CDR3 DNA follows: TGCGCCAGCAGCTTACAGGGCTGGACCGGGGAGCTGTTTTTT.

This clone was seen once. This chain joins TRBV19 and TRBJ1-2, with 8 nucleotides matching TRBD1. The CDR3 runs to 14 residues. In germline, CDR1 is LNHDA, CDR2 SQIVND (reference sequence). V trimming: 4 bases; J trimming: 5 bases; junction bases outside the gene matches: 6. CDR3 loop: CASSRGTGLYGYTF. The CDR3 nucleotides read TGTGCCAGTAGTAGAGGGACAGGTTTATATGGCTACACCTTC.

The J gene is TRBJ1-1, the V gene TRBV18; D gene uncertain. This CDR3 comprises 12 residues. Trimming took 1 base from V and 4 from J, leaving 4 bases between them. Germline assignment: CDR1 KGHSH and CDR2 LQKENI. CDR3 coding DNA: TGTGCCAGCTCACCACAGGCCACTGAAGCTTTCTTT. It yields the protein CASSPQATEAFF.

The V call is TRBV14, the J call TRBJ2-7, with D tentatively TRBD1 (5 bases). Trimming removed 0 bases from V and 6 bases from J, with 6 bases in between. The CDR3 length is 12 residues. Per germline, CDR1 SGHDN and CDR2 FVKESK. The CDR3 sequence: CASSQDRVEQYF. CDR3 bases: TGTGCCAGCAGCCAAGACAGGGTCGAGCAGTACTTC.

The CDR3 nucleotides read TGCGCCAGCAGCGACACAGGGAGCGCCGGGGAGCTGTTTTTT. Protein: CASSDTGSAGELFF. The chain recombines TRBV10-2 with TRBJ2-2, with D possibly TRBD1 on 6 matching bases. Germline lookup yields CDR1 WSHSY and CDR2 SAAADI. The CDR3 is 14 amino acids. The V end lost 6 bases, the J end lost 6 bases, and 14 bases lay between the germline ends.

This clone was seen more than once but under ten times. The chain combines TRBV11-3 with TRBJ2-3, with no clear D. Germline CDR1 SGHNT, CDR2 YENEEA. Trimming shortened V by 3 bases and J by 1 base, and 14 bases separated the two germline ends. The CDR3 covers 16 residues. The CDR3 DNA sequence: TGTGCCAGCAGCTTGGCCGACTTCAAAGGCACAGATACGCAGTATTTT. It specifies CASSLADFKGTDTQYF.

This clone was seen a single time. CDR3 DNA: TGTGCCAGTAGAACCGGGCCGACGGGGGGCTACACCTTC. Amino acid sequence: CASRTGPTGGYTF. This chain links TRBV19 with TRBJ1-2; D is undetermined. This CDR3 is built from 13 residues. With 6 bases removed from V and 8 bases from J, the gap between germline ends came to 16 bases. CDR1 is LNHDA and CDR2 is SQIVND in the germline V gene (reference sequence).

The rearrangement links TRBV18 to TRBJ2-3; D remains ambiguous. The CDR3 is made up of 15 amino acids. The V gene lost 3 bases and the J gene lost 2 bases, with 12 bases spanning the gap. The germline V gene encodes CDR1 KGHSH and CDR2 LQKENI. The CDR3 loop reads CASSPSLQVTDTQYF. CDR3 sequence (DNA): TGTGCCAGCTCACCCAGTTTGCAGGTCACAGATACGCAGTATTTT.

The gene calls are TRBV9 and TRBJ2-7, with D tentatively TRBD1 (6 bases). The ends were cut back, 1 base at V and 4 bases at J, with 12 bases in the middle. Germline V gives CDR1 SGDLS, CDR2 YYNGEE. This CDR3 is 14 amino acids long. CDR3 in amino acids: CASSVTLTGYEQYF. The CDR3 bases are TGTGCCAGCAGCGTAACCCTTACAGGGTACGAGCAGTACTTC.

This clone turned up a few times. The chain employs TRBV4-1 and TRBJ2-2; 7 bases agree with TRBD1. This CDR3 is 14 amino acids long. V lost 4 bases, J lost 6 bases, and 5 bases stayed unmatched. Germline CDR1 is MGHRA and CDR2 is YSYEKL. CDR3: CASSPRQGPGELFF. The DNA of the CDR3 is TGCGCCAGCAGCCCACGACAGGGCCCCGGGGAGCTGTTTTTT.

By sample share, this clone is large. The chain joins TRBV6-8 to TRBJ2-7; 9 bases map to TRBD1. CDR1 and CDR2 from the germline V gene are MNHGY and SAAAGT. The CDR3 covers 13 residues. V lost 6 bases and J lost 3; bases outside the gene matches: 3. The CDR3 nucleotides are TGTGCCAGCAGGGCGGGACAGGGCTACGAGCAGTACTTC. Its protein is CASRAGQGYEQYF.

The chain has TRBV19 and TRBJ2-5, with TRBD1 identical over 7 bases. Germline CDR1 LNHDA, CDR2 SQIVND (reference sequence). CDR3 length equals 15 residues. The junction had 3 bases not matched to a gene; V was cut back by 1 base and J by 1 base. The CDR3 protein is CASSIAGQVQETQYF. CDR3 in DNA: TGTGCCAGTAGTATAGCAGGACAGGTCCAAGAGACCCAGTACTTC.

V usage is TRBV19 and J usage is TRBJ1-4; D uncertain. The CDR3 spans 13 residues. Trimming took 0 bases from V and 7 from J, leaving 6 bases between them. Germline-derived CDR1 and CDR2 are LNHDA and SQIVND (reference sequence). CDR3 in DNA: TGTGCCAGTAGTATAGATCTAAGTGAAAAACTGTTTTTT. It yields the protein CASSIDLSEKLFF.

This clone was seen a handful of times. CDR3 sequence: CASSKDGPSPNTEAFF. For the CDR3, the DNA is TGTGCCAGCAGCAAAGACGGCCCTTCGCCGAACACTGAAGCTTTCTTT. The chain recombines TRBV11-3 with TRBJ1-1, with D hard to call. Trimming shortened V by 5 bases and J by 1 base, and 17 bases separated the two germline ends. The CDR3 consists of 16 residues. Germline V gene data show CDR1 as SGHNT and CDR2 as YENEEA.

The J gene is TRBJ1-5, the V gene TRBV19, with D possibly matching TRBD1 (5 bases). Germline CDR1 LNHDA, CDR2 SQIVND (reference sequence). Trimming took off 6 bases at V and 4 bases at J, with 13 bases between the two ends. This CDR3 is 14 amino acids long. The CDR3 protein is CASSIRGSNQPQHF. The CDR3 DNA sequence: TGTGCCAGTAGCATCCGGGGGAGTAATCAGCCCCAGCATTTT.

By proportion, this clone is medium-sized (0.01 to 0.1%). The chain is built from TRBV11-3 and TRBJ2-1, with 8 bases that match TRBD1. The V gene end was trimmed by 4 bases and the J gene end by 6 bases; junction bases not matched to a gene: 8. The CDR3 sequence is 15 residues long. Per the germline V gene, CDR1 is SGHNT and CDR2 is YENEEA. The CDR3 protein is CASSYSGGRGNEQFF. The CDR3 bases are TGTGCCAGCAGCTATTCAGGGGGCAGGGGCAATGAGCAGTTCTTC.

The rearrangement joins TRBV12-5 to TRBJ2-2; weak D call: TRBD2 (5 bases). This CDR3 region has 14 residues. From germline, CDR1 is LGHNT and CDR2 FRNRAP. V lost 3 bases, J lost 5 bases, and 10 bases lay in between. The CDR3 loop reads CASGFQSGTGELFF. The DNA for the CDR3 is TGTGCTAGTGGTTTTCAAAGCGGTACCGGGGAGCTGTTTTTT.